This section outlines one T cell receptor (beta chain) sequence together with its context. Its antigen is unknown. The entry originates in a study of T cell responses to AZD1222 COVID-19 vaccine. Whole-study results and caveats: Repertoire sampling happened only post peak T cell response. It should be noted that donors were predominantly white British and more often female, and clonal diversity was possibly underestimated.

The table came from immunoSEQ multiplex PCR; TCRdb's copy has only in-frame clones and leaves some out. Among some 65,000 clones, about four fifths were seen once, and the ten largest hold 23%. V was cut by 2 bases and J by 4 bases, with 12 bases left in between. The CDR3 spans 14 residues. Germline CDR1 and CDR2: SGHNT and YYREEE (reference sequence). The chain employs TRBV5-4 and TRBJ1-1; D ambiguous. Here the sequenced sample was peripheral blood, taken on day 0 of MenACWY control vaccination. This receptor was obtained from an adult in good health. CDR3 DNA: TGTGCCAGCAGCTTTGGCAGATCCATCACTGAAGCTTTCTTT. It yields the protein CASSFGRSITEAFF.